What follows is one TCR beta chain and its context. Germline V gene sequence: CDR1 GTSNPN, CDR2 SVGIG (reference sequence). The V segment lost 0 bases and the J segment 6 bases; nucleotides outside the gene matches: 7. The CDR3 length is 15 residues. The sample is drawn from a study of blood T cell repertoires in COVID-19. About the research overall: COVID-19 samples, acute and convalescent, were from the United States, Italy and Spain. In each case, the material was cDNA or gDNA derived from T cells, B-cell-depleted T cells, or PBMCs.

Per the original data handling: It was from reference gene primer amplification that nucleated cell counts were estimated. The method was immunoSEQ multiplex PCR; TCRdb's version includes in-frame clones alone and lacks a portion of them. That table is the source of V, J and clone size, and D and trimming were worked out from the DNA. The table shows 55,000 to 85,000 clones, with roughly nine tenths occurring only once. Sequencing used peripheral blood. The gene calls are TRBV30 and TRBJ2-3, with 9 bases that match TRBD1. The receptor's source is a woman between 18 and 29 years old with acute or convalescent COVID-19. The DNA of the CDR3 is TGTGCCTGGAGTGTACGGGACAGGGATTCCGATACGCAGTATTTT. Its translation: CAWSVRDRDSDTQYF.